This entry features one TCR beta chain sequence. The antigen this receptor binds is unknown. No clone much larger than this one lies a single base away; base qualities are absent. This sample was included in a study of human T cells and chemical hapten exposure (dated by TCRdb to about 2021). Background on the whole study: For sensitization, 2% DPC in acetone was applied to a 2 cm by 2 cm area of upper inner arm skin. Patch testing was done on the upper back using Finn chambers containing 0.01% DPC, and results were scored after 6 days according to International Contact Dermatitis Research Group standards. The study tracked peripheral blood TCR repertoire changes in vivo during primary and secondary sensitization to the hapten diphenylcyclopropenone (DPC) in alopecia patients. Throughout the study period of about 22 weeks, patients also received therapeutic DPC doses to the scalp every week. Approximately 30 alopecia patients provided blood for TCR sequencing at one to four time points (pre-sensitization, 2, 6 and 24 weeks). Blood samples were taken from patients before sensitization (week 0) and at 2, 6 and about 24 weeks after DPC sensitization. The libraries were sequenced as a pool, and the TCR yield per sample differed mostly because of small variations in library volumes within the pool. Most of the patients in the cohort were female, and the cohort covered alopecia areata with under or over 50% scalp involvement, alopecia totalis and alopecia universalis. What the study reported, not specific to this receptor: The number of TCRs above 1 in 1000 frequency did not change with DPC sensitization; there was no evidence of global repertoire structure alterations. After repeated subsampling, the strength of the expansion versus patch-test correlation and the threshold at which it became significant changed. A positive correlation was found between the number of PT1 expanded TCRs and patch test score, with significance reached at thresholds 8, 16 and 32 but not 4. Significantly more large CDR3 similarity clusters were formed by expanded TCRs than by pre-sensitization or healthy control sets, consistent with antigen-driven responses. All patients had alopecia, a presumed autoimmune disease, so their immune response might differ from that of healthy individuals.

Explained via the paper, the time point label denotes: patch test 1, 2 weeks after DPC sensitization. In light of the paper, this sample's treatment or condition label describes: therapeutic diphenylcyclopropenone sensitization with weekly scalp DPC. At every patch-test visit, the blood draw took place before the patch test was put on. Eligible patients were aged 18 to 70, diagnosed with alopecia, deemed suitable for DPC therapy, and excluded if pregnant. Total RNA was extracted from unfractionated whole blood that had been collected in Tempus Blood RNA tubes. Libraries were constructed by RACE. This sample was sequenced with a NextSeq 500. During library preparation, unique molecular identifiers were attached to individual cDNA molecules so that TCRs could be counted quantitatively and reproducibly. Both TCR alpha and TCR beta chains were sequenced from each blood RNA sample. Under the source paper's analysis protocol: The median number of TCRs per sample was approximately 93,000, ranging from roughly 20,000 to 690,600. V, J and CDR3 annotation of the TCR reads was carried out using the Decombinator software suite. To make PS versus PT1 abundance plots, every sample was subsampled to the same number of TCRs (28,000). TCRs were defined as expanded if absent before sensitization and observed at least eight times at the 2-week time point. TCRdb's own reprocessing of the public reads used fastp at Q25 and MiXCR and kept productive beta chains. Entries are consolidated by CDR3 protein sequence, retaining the most common genes and DNA. Here the V and J calls rest on TCRdb's processing, not on the authors' analysis. This sample holds under 200,000 distinct CDR3 sequences; around 15% were observed only once. Jointly, the top ten make up 1.5% to 2% of the sample.

The cysteine opens and the phenylalanine closes a CDR3 of 13 amino acids. The DNA shown is the 39-base CDR3, in frame from base 1. Taken from the germline V gene, the CDR1 and CDR2 loops are SQVTM and ANQGSEA. Between the V and J ends, shortened by 7 bases and 0 bases respectively, the junction contains 10 bases. The chain employs TRBV29-1 and TRBJ1-3, with the D gene not confidently named. The source material was whole blood, sampled in connection with sensitization to the hapten diphenylcyclopropenone (DPC). This clonotype originated in a woman aged 25 to 39 with alopecia areata. Some clones in this sample may be carry-over from other donors' samples. The nucleotide sequence is TGCAGCGCCGGACTTAGCTCTGGAAACACCATATATTTT. The translation is CSAGLSSGNTIYF.